The 14 T cell receptor beta chains reported below all come from one sample, sequenced in a study of control samples from healthy donors and cancer patients. Profiling relied on immunoSEQ multiplex PCR, and the TCRdb table lists in-frame clones only, not all of them. The table has about 130,000 clones, about 93% seen once. Material for sequencing was PBMCs. The receptors shown here come from a man between 60 and 75 years old with colorectal cancer.

CDR3 bases: TGTGCCAGCAGCCCCTTTGGGGGACAGGGGGCTAAAGAGACCCAGTACTTC. This codes for CASSPFGGQGAKETQYF. This chain links TRBV7-9 with TRBJ2-5; 12 bases fit TRBD1. CDR3 size: 17 residues. Germline trimming cut 5 bases from V and 3 bases from J; bases unmatched to any gene: 10. CDR1 and CDR2 from the germline V gene are SEHNR and FQNEAQ (reference sequence).

This chain connects TRBV5-1 to TRBJ2-3, with D tentatively TRBD1 (6 bases). Deletions cut 4 bases from V and 0 bases from J, with 21 bases between. Germline lookup yields CDR1 SGHRS and CDR2 YFSETQ. The CDR3 totals 18 residues. CDR3 in amino acids: CASSGDIAMKTSTDTQYF. CDR3 bases: TGCGCCAGCAGCGGGGACATCGCGATGAAGACTAGCACAGATACGCAGTATTTT.

The chain links TRBV5-6 to TRBJ1-1, with no clear D. V shed 0 bases and J shed 6 bases, with 9 bases lying between them. The germline CDR1 and CDR2 sequences are SGHDT and YYEEEE. The CDR3 totals 13 residues. The CDR3 protein is CASSLAAGSEAFF. CDR3 coding DNA: TGTGCCAGCAGCTTGGCGGCTGGATCTGAAGCTTTCTTT.

The table lists this clone with a count of one. The J gene is TRBJ1-1, the V gene TRBV5-8; D uncertain. Germline CDR1 reads SGHTS; CDR2 reads YDEGEE. The CDR3 length is 12 residues. V dropped 4 bases and J dropped 8 bases, with 12 bases sitting between them. CDR3 sequence (DNA): TGTGCCAGCAGCACCGGACGTAGGGAAGCTTTCTTT. As protein: CASSTGRREAFF.

The genes are TRBV4-3 and TRBJ2-2, with 9 bases identical to TRBD1. V trimming: 4 bases; J trimming: 4 bases; junction bases outside the gene matches: 7. CDR1 is LGHNA, CDR2 YSLEER, per germline. The CDR3 sequence is 16 residues long. The CDR3 reads CASSPETGGVTGELFF. As DNA, the CDR3 is TGCGCCAGCAGCCCGGAGACAGGGGGGGTCACCGGGGAGCTGTTTTTT.

CDR3 nucleotide sequence: TGTGCCAGCAGTTTATCGAACACCGGGGAGCTGTTTTTT. It codes for CASSLSNTGELFF. The V gene is TRBV27, the J gene TRBJ2-2; no clear D gene. CDR1 and CDR2 (germline): MNHEY, SMNVEV (reference sequence). With 0 bases removed from V and 1 base from J, the gap between germline ends came to 0 bases. This CDR3 is built from 13 residues.

The V and J genes are TRBV29-1 and TRBJ1-2; D unresolved. V dropped 8 bases and J dropped 0 bases, with 13 bases sitting between them. The CDR3 runs 13 residues. CDR1 is SQVTM and CDR2 is ANQGSEA in the germline V gene. The CDR3 loop is CSTREPANYGYTF. The CDR3 DNA reads TGCAGCACCCGGGAACCAGCTAACTATGGCTACACCTTC.

The chain has TRBV9 and TRBJ1-6; D gene ambiguous. V gave up 4 bases and J gave up 8 bases, with 10 bases separating them. Germline CDR1 reads SGDLS; CDR2 reads YYNGEE. CDR3 length: 13 residues. CDR3 bases: TGTGCCAGCAGCCTCGGGAGAGATTCACCCCTCCACTTT. Translating gives CASSLGRDSPLHF.

J is TRBJ2-3 and V is TRBV11-3, with D perhaps matching TRBD2 (7 bases). V lost 5 bases and J 0 bases, leaving 15 bases between the germline ends. This CDR3 is 16 amino acids long. CDR1 is SGHNT, CDR2 YENEEA, per germline. CDR3 coding DNA: TGTGCCAGCAGCATCGGGGCGGGGGCTAGCACAGATACGCAGTATTTT. This encodes CASSIGAGASTDTQYF.

The chain combines TRBV7-9 with TRBJ2-5, with D possibly being TRBD1 (5 bases). Germline V gives CDR1 SEHNR, CDR2 FQNEAQ (reference sequence). The CDR3 covers 13 residues. V lost 1 base and J 3 bases, leaving 6 bases between the germline ends. CDR3 coding DNA: TGTGCCAGCAGCTTAGGACAGAAAGAGACCCAGTACTTC. Residues: CASSLGQKETQYF.

The V call is TRBV5-5, the J call TRBJ1-1; D possibly corresponds to TRBD1 (5 bases). The V and J ends lost 4 bases and 1 base respectively, with 17 bases between them. Looked up from germline, CDR1 is SGHKS and CDR2 is YYEKEE (reference sequence). The CDR3 covers 16 residues. The CDR3 loop reads CASSLRPGDWNTEAFF. CDR3 DNA: TGTGCCAGCAGCCTCCGACCGGGGGATTGGAACACTGAAGCTTTCTTT.

This clone was observed a single time. This chain connects TRBV5-4 to TRBJ2-1; D is perhaps TRBD1 (5 bases). V lost 0 bases to trimming and J lost 6 bases, with 13 bases between them. The CDR3 length is 15 residues. CDR1 SGHNT and CDR2 YYREEE come from the germline V gene (reference sequence). CDR3 protein: CASSLGVRVANEQFF. CDR3 sequence (DNA): TGTGCCAGCAGCTTGGGGGTCAGGGTGGCCAATGAGCAGTTCTTC.

The chain uses TRBV19 and TRBJ1-2, with 7 nucleotides matching TRBD1. The CDR3 extends over 14 amino acids. V shed 5 bases, J shed 4 bases, and the junction held 7 bases outside the gene matches. Germline CDR1 and CDR2: LNHDA and SQIVND (reference sequence). The CDR3 is CASSVYRGPYGYTF. The CDR3 coding sequence is TGTGCCAGTAGTGTGTACAGGGGTCCCTATGGCTACACCTTC.

Only one count was recorded for this clone. The genes are TRBV11-2 and TRBJ2-5; 9 nucleotides match TRBD1. The ends lost 0 bases at V and 5 bases at J; junction bases unmatched: 10. CDR1 SGHAT and CDR2 FQNNGV come from the germline V gene. The CDR3 is 17 amino acids. The DNA for the CDR3 is TGTGCCAGCAGCTTAGAGATACAGGGGGCTAGGGGTGAGACCCAGTACTTC. Protein product: CASSLEIQGARGETQYF.